This T cell receptor beta chain was obtained from a study of Ad26.COV2.S vaccination and SARS-CoV-2 variants. Regarding treatment: roughly 18 received Ad26.COV2.S at low or high dose, single or two shots; roughly five received placebo; per-sample allocation not given. The investigators took samples on day 63 after the first vaccine or placebo injection. The protocol was immunoSEQ multiplex PCR, while the TCRdb copy is restricted to in-frame clones and leaves out a portion. The sample comprises around 450,000 clones, 89% of which are singletons, and just over 2.5% rests with the top ten. This sample comprised peripheral blood, obtained in a trial of Ad26.COV2.S vaccine versus placebo. The receptor's source is a person between 18 and 60 years old who received the Ad26.COV2.S COVID-19 vaccine or a placebo.

DNA for the CDR3: TGTGCCAGTAGCCATGGGTGGGGCAGGCTATACAATCAGCCCCAGCATTTT. It is translated as CASSHGWGRLYNQPQHF. The chain recombines TRBV19 with TRBJ1-5; a weak D match, TRBD1 (5 bases). This CDR3 contains 17 residues. The germline V gene encodes CDR1 LNHDA and CDR2 SQIVND (reference sequence). V dropped 6 bases and J dropped 3 bases, with 21 bases sitting between them.